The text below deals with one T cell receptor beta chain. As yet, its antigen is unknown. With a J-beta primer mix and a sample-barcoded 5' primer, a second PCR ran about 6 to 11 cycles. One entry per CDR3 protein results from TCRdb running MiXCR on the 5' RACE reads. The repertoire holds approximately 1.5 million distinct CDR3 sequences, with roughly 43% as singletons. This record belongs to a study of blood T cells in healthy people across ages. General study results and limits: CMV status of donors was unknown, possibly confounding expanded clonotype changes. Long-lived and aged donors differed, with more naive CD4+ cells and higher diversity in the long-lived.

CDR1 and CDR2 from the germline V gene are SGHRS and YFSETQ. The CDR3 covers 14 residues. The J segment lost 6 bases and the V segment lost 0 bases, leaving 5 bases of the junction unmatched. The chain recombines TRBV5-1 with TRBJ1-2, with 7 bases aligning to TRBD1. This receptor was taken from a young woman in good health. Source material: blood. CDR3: CASSLVDRRHGYTF. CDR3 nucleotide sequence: TGCGCCAGCAGCTTGGTGGACAGGAGGCATGGCTACACCTTC.